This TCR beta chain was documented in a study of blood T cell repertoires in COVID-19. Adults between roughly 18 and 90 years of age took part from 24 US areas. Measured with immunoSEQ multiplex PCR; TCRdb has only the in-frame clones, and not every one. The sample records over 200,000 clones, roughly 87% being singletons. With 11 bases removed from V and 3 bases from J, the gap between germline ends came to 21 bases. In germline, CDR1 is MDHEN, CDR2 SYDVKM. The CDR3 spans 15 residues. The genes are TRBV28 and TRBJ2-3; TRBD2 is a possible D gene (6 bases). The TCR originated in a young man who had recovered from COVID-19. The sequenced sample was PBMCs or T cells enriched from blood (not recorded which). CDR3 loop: CAARDFDTLTDTQYF. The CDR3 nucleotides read TGTGCCGCGCGGGATTTTGATACTTTAACAGATACGCAGTATTTT.